The rows below give T cell receptor beta chains drawn from one sample of a study of cytomegalovirus exposure and HLA in healthy donors. The method was immunoSEQ multiplex PCR; TCRdb's version includes in-frame clones alone and lacks a portion of them. The sample lists about 160,000 clones, around 80% occurring once. Input material: PBMCs. These receptors were obtained from a woman under 40 in good health and CMV-seropositive. The CDR3 runs from the conserved cysteine through the conserved F or W. A D gene is named only where the DNA matches it firmly. Clone size is stated in some rows and not others, as once, few, many or a class when expanded.

J gene,V gene,clone size,D gene,CDR3 protein,CDR3 DNA
TRBJ2-5,TRBV7-2,NA,TRBD2,CASRGGSGVGETQYF,TGTGCCAGCAGGGGGGGTAGCGGGGTAGGAGAGACCCAGTACTTC
TRBJ2-4,TRBV13,NA,TRBD1,CASSLRGPDPKNIQYF,TGTGCCAGCAGCTTAAGGGGGCCCGATCCCAAAAACATTCAGTACTTC
TRBJ1-2,TRBV28,NA,NA,CASSFGGEDSNYGYTF,TGTGCCAGCAGTTTCGGGGGGGAGGACTCTAACTATGGCTACACCTTC
TRBJ1-3,TRBV9,NA,NA,CASSTERTGGNTIYF,TGTGCCAGCAGCACCGAACGGACGGGAGGTAACACCATATATTTT
TRBJ1-5,TRBV7-2,NA,NA,CASSLGGDQPQHF,TGTGCCAGCAGCTTAGGGGGGGATCAGCCCCAGCATTTT
TRBJ2-5,TRBV18,NA,TRBD1,CASSPPSRGETQYF,TGTGCCAGCTCACCACCGAGCAGGGGGGAGACCCAGTACTTC
TRBJ1-2,TRBV27,NA,TRBD1,CASSPPPGQPFYGYTF,TGTGCCAGCAGTCCCCCACCGGGACAGCCGTTCTATGGCTACACCTTC
TRBJ1-3,TRBV6-6,NA,NA,CASRLTFAGNTIYF,TGTGCCAGCCGACTCACATTCGCTGGAAACACCATATATTTT
TRBJ1-1,TRBV6-7,NA,NA,CASSTRDTEAFF,TGTGCCAGCAGTACTCGGGACACTGAAGCTTTCTTT
TRBJ2-5,TRBV2,NA,TRBD2,CASSGSGGLREETQYF,TGTGCCAGCAGTGGGAGCGGGGGGCTCCGGGAAGAGACCCAGTACTTC
TRBJ2-5,TRBV6-6,NA,NA,CASSQGLGETQYF,TGTGCCAGCAGCCAGGGACTGGGGGAGACCCAGTACTTC
TRBJ2-7,TRBV7-7,NA,TRBD1,CASSPGTGNYEQYF,TGTGCCAGCAGCCCGGGGACAGGGAACTACGAGCAGTACTTC
TRBJ1-2,TRBV18,NA,TRBD1,CASAPGQGDGYTF,TGTGCCAGCGCCCCCGGACAGGGCGATGGCTACACCTTC
TRBJ2-3,TRBV9,few,TRBD2,CASSVDPGGVDTQYF,TGTGCCAGCAGCGTAGACCCGGGGGGGGTAGATACGCAGTATTTT
TRBJ2-7,TRBV27,NA,NA,CASSLSTRGPGDEQYF,TGTGCCAGCAGTTTATCCACGCGAGGACCCGGGGACGAGCAGTACTTC
TRBJ2-5,TRBV7-8,NA,NA,CASSLYRAGQETQYF,TGTGCCAGCAGCCTTTACAGGGCAGGGCAAGAGACCCAGTACTTC
TRBJ1-6,TRBV27,NA,TRBD1,CASSHQGANSPLHF,TGTGCCAGCAGTCACCAGGGGGCAAATTCACCCCTCCACTTT
TRBJ1-1,TRBV10-3,NA,NA,CAISSDLMNTEAFF,TGTGCCATCAGTTCAGATCTCATGAACACTGAAGCTTTCTTT
TRBJ2-3,TRBV13,NA,TRBD2,CASSSLTSGEGLYTQYF,TGTGCCAGCAGCTCCTTGACTAGCGGGGAGGGCTTGTATACGCAGTATTTT
TRBJ2-1,TRBV7-9,NA,TRBD2,CASSSRTSGGSYNEQFF,TGTGCCAGCAGCTCTAGGACTAGCGGGGGTTCCTACAATGAGCAGTTCTTC
TRBJ2-7,TRBV21-1,NA,NA,CASSKARGKGAYEQYF,TGTGCCAGCAGCAAAGCGCGGGGGAAGGGCGCCTACGAGCAGTACTTC
TRBJ2-7,TRBV5-1,NA,NA,CASSPPGSYEQYF,TGCGCCAGCAGCCCGCCCGGGAGTTACGAGCAGTACTTC
TRBJ2-1,TRBV7-2,NA,NA,CASSTGQISYNEQFF,TGTGCCAGCAGCACCGGACAGATATCCTACAATGAGCAGTTCTTC
TRBJ2-7,TRBV4-3,NA,TRBD1,CASSQEGGQGLIYEQYF,TGCGCCAGCAGCCAAGAGGGTGGACAGGGTTTAATCTACGAGCAGTACTTC
TRBJ1-4,TRBV5-1,NA,NA,CASSDGSGYPNEKLFF,TGCGCCAGCAGCGACGGGTCAGGGTACCCTAATGAAAAACTGTTTTTT
TRBJ1-5,TRBV7-8,NA,TRBD1,CASSLGTGNQPQHF,TGTGCCAGCAGCCTCGGGACAGGGAATCAGCCCCAGCATTTT
TRBJ2-7,TRBV14,few,NA,CASSQDMARGGHEQYF,TGTGCCAGCAGCCAAGATATGGCTAGGGGCGGCCACGAGCAGTACTTC
TRBJ1-2,TRBV27,once,TRBD1,CASSFAPGTGIYGYTF,TGTGCCAGCAGTTTTGCCCCCGGGACAGGGATCTATGGCTACACCTTC
TRBJ2-1,TRBV9,NA,TRBD1,CASSVAPQGAYIEQFF,TGTGCCAGCAGCGTAGCTCCACAGGGGGCATATATTGAGCAGTTCTTC
TRBJ1-4,TRBV5-1,NA,NA,CASSGGRTNEKLFF,TGCGCCAGCAGCGGGGGGAGAACTAATGAAAAACTGTTTTTT
TRBJ2-5,TRBV11-2,NA,TRBD2,CASSRGGEGLQETQYF,TGTGCCAGCAGCCGCGGGGGGGAGGGGCTTCAAGAGACCCAGTACTTC
TRBJ1-2,TRBV7-9,NA,NA,CASSSSLLGRANYGYTF,TGTGCCAGCAGCTCGAGCTTGTTGGGGCGAGCTAACTATGGCTACACCTTC
TRBJ2-6,TRBV18,NA,TRBD1,CASSLRTGSGANVLTF,TGTGCCAGCTCACTAAGGACAGGGTCCGGGGCCAACGTCCTGACTTTC
TRBJ2-1,TRBV30,NA,TRBD2,CAWSVGLRGGYNEQFF,TGTGCCTGGAGTGTAGGGCTGCGGGGGGGCTACAATGAGCAGTTCTTC
TRBJ2-2,TRBV7-3,NA,NA,CASSPRPGGFNTGELFF,TGTGCCAGCAGCCCCCGCCCAGGGGGGTTCAACACCGGGGAGCTGTTTTTT
TRBJ2-3,TRBV29-1,NA,TRBD2,CSVTRTSDPTDTQYF,TGCAGCGTTACCCGGACTAGCGACCCCACAGATACGCAGTATTTT
TRBJ2-7,TRBV30,few,TRBD2,CAWSERSGVKVREQYF,TGTGCCTGGAGTGAGAGAAGCGGGGTAAAGGTCCGCGAGCAGTACTTC
TRBJ2-3,TRBV29-1,NA,TRBD1,CSVDGQATDTQYF,TGCAGCGTTGATGGACAGGCCACAGATACGCAGTATTTT
TRBJ2-5,TRBV4-2,NA,TRBD2,CASSLTSGGPGETQYF,TGTGCCAGCAGCTTGACTAGCGGGGGACCGGGAGAGACCCAGTACTTC
TRBJ2-7,TRBV7-2,NA,TRBD1,CASTLQGFEQYF,TGTGCCAGCACGCTACAGGGGTTCGAGCAGTACTTC